These 3 T cell receptor beta chains were all obtained from the same sample, sequenced in a study of neurological immune-mediated disorders. Time point defined: longitudinal time-point 1 (baseline). TCRdb reanalysed the 5' RACE reads using MiXCR and keeps one entry per CDR3 protein. The sample lists tens of thousands of distinct CDR3 sequences, roughly 13% occurring once. The sequenced sample consisted of PBMCs. These receptors all come from a female donor with HTLV-1-associated myelopathy (HAM/TSP).

The V gene is TRBV5-6, the J gene TRBJ2-4; 12 bases line up with TRBD2. In germline, CDR1 is SGHDT, CDR2 YYEEEE. This CDR3 region has 17 residues. The J segment lost 1 base and the V segment lost 3 bases, leaving 5 bases of the junction unmatched. Here the CDR3 reads CASSSLAGGLAKNIQYF. CDR3 DNA: TGTGCCAGCAGCTCGCTAGCGGGGGGGCTGGCCAAAAACATTCAGTACTTC.

This rearrangement joins TRBV12-3 or TRBV12-4 to TRBJ2-7; 13 nucleotides align to TRBD2. This CDR3 spans 15 amino acids. Germline trimming cut 5 bases from V and 8 bases from J; bases unmatched to any gene: 9. The DNA for the CDR3 is TGTGCCAGCAGTCCACTAGCGGGGGGGTTAGGAAAGCAGTACTTC. Translation: CASSPLAGGLGKQYF.

This clonotype appeared many times. This rearrangement joins TRBV20-1 to TRBJ1-5; 7 positions match TRBD1. After removal of 4 bases from V and 6 bases from J, the junction contained 9 bases not matched to a gene. CDR3 size: 14 residues. Germline CDR1 and CDR2: DFQATT and SNEGSKA (reference sequence). The CDR3 nucleotides are TGCAGTGCTACCAACAGGGGAATGGGTCAGCCCCAGCATTTT. Translation gives CSATNRGMGQPQHF.